These T cell receptor beta chains were read from a single sample in a study of beta chain features in type 1 diabetes. TCRdb's table, derived via immunoSEQ multiplex PCR, lists solely in-frame clones and lacks some. The sample holds tens of thousands of clones; around 71% are singletons and the top ten take around 2.1%. Sequences were obtained from Tregs from blood. All receptors come from a woman under 30 with type 1 diabetes. The CDR3 runs from the conserved cysteine through the conserved F or W. A D gene is named only where the DNA matches it firmly. A clone size is listed for some rows: how often the clone was seen (once, few, many), or a class if it is expanded.

abundance	v_gene	d_gene	j_gene	CDR3aa	CDR3nt
NA	TRBV7-2	TRBD1	TRBJ2-1	CASSSQSGTAYNEQFF	TGTGCCAGCAGCTCACAATCCGGGACAGCATACAATGAGCAGTTCTTC
few	TRBV5-6	NA	TRBJ1-4	CASSLTGGADEKLFF	TGTGCCAGCAGCTTGACAGGCGGGGCGGACGAAAAACTGTTTTTT
NA	TRBV27	TRBD1	TRBJ2-3	CASSPRGDSNTDTQYF	TGTGCCAGCAGCCCTAGAGGGGACAGTAACACAGATACGCAGTATTTT
NA	TRBV19	TRBD1	TRBJ2-2	CASSMPQGAANTGELFF	TGTGCCAGTAGTATGCCTCAGGGGGCCGCGAACACCGGGGAGCTGTTTTTT
NA	TRBV7-9	NA	TRBJ1-5	CASSRDFSNQPQHF	TGTGCCAGCAGCCGGGACTTCAGCAATCAGCCCCAGCATTTT
once	TRBV13	TRBD2	TRBJ2-2	CASRHASGGTYANTGELFF	TGTGCCAGCAGACACGCTAGCGGGGGGACTTACGCGAACACCGGGGAGCTGTTTTTT
few	TRBV7-2	NA	TRBJ1-4	CASSGPTGSEKLFF	TGTGCCAGCAGCGGCCCCACAGGGTCCGAAAAACTGTTTTTT
NA	TRBV5-1	NA	TRBJ2-1	CASTLLRGKGNNEQFF	TGCGCCAGCACTCTCCTCAGGGGAAAAGGAAACAATGAGCAGTTCTTC
few	TRBV19	NA	TRBJ2-6	CASSIETTGANVLTF	TGTGCCAGTAGTATAGAGACAACCGGGGCCAACGTCCTGACTTTC
NA	TRBV19	TRBD1	TRBJ1-5	CASTPGQTYSNQPQHF	TGTGCCAGTACCCCGGGACAGACGTATAGCAATCAGCCCCAGCATTTT
NA	TRBV5-6	NA	TRBJ2-7	CASSLNYEQYF	TGTGCCAGCAGCTTGAACTACGAGCAGTACTTC